Listed below are T cell receptor beta chains from one sample, sequenced in a study of Graves' ophthalmopathy and Graves' hyperthyroidism. TCRdb passed the multiplex PCR reads through MiXCR, listing each CDR3 protein once. Among over 450,000 distinct CDR3 sequences, approximately 15% were seen once, and the ten largest hold 9.8%. Sequencing was done on a sample of blood. The source of these receptors is a woman aged 25 to 39 with Graves' ophthalmopathy. CDR3s include the opening cysteine and the closing phenylalanine or tryptophan.

j_call cdr3_length v_call cdr3_aa
TRBJ1-5 16 TRBV18 CASSPPTGGQGQPQHF
TRBJ1-1 15 TRBV28 CASSLNPGGNTEAFF
TRBJ2-4 12 TRBV27 CASKGYENIQYF
TRBJ1-1 15 TRBV25-1 CASSTGGRMNTEAFF
TRBJ2-2 14 TRBV6-4 CASKLAVNTGELFF
TRBJ2-7 14 TRBV29-1 CSASTSATSYEQYF
TRBJ2-7 11 TRBV28 CASSFGGEQYF
TRBJ2-7 15 TRBV5-1 CASSLVAGGQDEQYF
TRBJ1-5 15 TRBV20-1 CSARHPGGQNQPQHF
TRBJ2-7 16 TRBV6-5 CASSSFRDTISYEQYF
TRBJ2-7 14 TRBV27 CASSKGTGGYEQYF
TRBJ1-2 14 TRBV18 CASSPRSGDYGYTF
TRBJ1-2 17 TRBV25-1 CASSDPSYPGADYGYTF
TRBJ2-5 15 TRBV7-3 CASSLGTVGQETQYF